The sample holds one count of the clone carrying this T cell receptor (beta chain). The data were taken from a study of cytomegalovirus exposure and HLA in healthy donors. The CDR3 extends over 13 amino acids. The V gene lost 0 bases and the J gene lost 6 bases, with 9 bases spanning the gap. Germline V gene sequence: CDR1 SGDLS, CDR2 YYNGEE. A multiplex PCR was run with 60 Vbeta primers and 13 Jbeta primers. The assay was immunoSEQ multiplex PCR, and TCRdb's table has in-frame clones only and misses some. Here the sample spans some 140,000 clones, 60% to 75% being singletons. The receptor was isolated from a human donor in good health. The rearrangement joins TRBV9 to TRBJ1-2; possible D gene TRBD1, 6 bases. Material for sequencing was PBMCs. CDR3 bases: TGTGCCAGCAGCGTAGGGACAGCTAATGGCTACACCTTC. Translated: CASSVGTANGYTF.